The clone carrying this T cell receptor beta chain was recorded a few times. The CDR3 extends over 11 amino acids. Trimming took 3 bases from V and 2 from J, leaving 4 bases between them. Germline-derived CDR1 and CDR2 are GTSNPN and SVGIG (reference sequence). The sample belongs to a study of blood T cell repertoires in COVID-19. Study details: Samples came from the United States, Italy and Spain, spanning acute and convalescent COVID-19. PBMCs, B-cell-depleted T cells, or T cells were the source of the cDNA or gDNA that made up the material.

Self-reported history from a screening survey and questionnaire set each donor's cohort. Generated by immunoSEQ multiplex PCR, the TCRdb table keeps only in-frame clones and is missing some. The repertoire includes about 430,000 clones, 70% to 90% of them detected once, and about 1.5% sits in the top ten. The V call is TRBV30, the J call TRBJ1-2; D ambiguous. Material for sequencing was PBMCs or T cells enriched from blood (not recorded which). This TCR was sampled from a woman under 30 who had been exposed to COVID-19. CDR3 region: CAWSINYGYTF. CDR3 DNA sequence: TGTGCCTGGAGCATCAACTATGGCTACACCTTC.